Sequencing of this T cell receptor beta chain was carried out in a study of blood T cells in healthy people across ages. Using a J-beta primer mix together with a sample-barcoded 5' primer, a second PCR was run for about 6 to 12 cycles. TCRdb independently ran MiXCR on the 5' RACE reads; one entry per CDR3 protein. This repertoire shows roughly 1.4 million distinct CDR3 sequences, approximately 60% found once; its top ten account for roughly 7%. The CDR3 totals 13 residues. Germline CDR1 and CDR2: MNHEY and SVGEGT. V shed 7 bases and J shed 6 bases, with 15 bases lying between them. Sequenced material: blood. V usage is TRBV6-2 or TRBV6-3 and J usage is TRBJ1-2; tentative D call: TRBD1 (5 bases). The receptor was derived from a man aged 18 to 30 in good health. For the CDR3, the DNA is TGTGCCAGCAACCGGGGGACGGAGGATGGCTACACCTTC. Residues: CASNRGTEDGYTF.